Listed here is a single TCR beta chain. Its cognate antigen is unknown. The data originate from a study of cytomegalovirus exposure and HLA in healthy donors. Study summary: Ancestry clustering placed 81% of more than 350 genotyped donors in the Caucasian-associated cluster. Overall study findings and caveats: A later analysis linked around 15,000 TCR beta sequences to HLA alleles at 0.05 false discovery rate. The study designated 150 to 200 TCR beta chains cytomegalovirus-associated.

With 60 Vbeta and 13 Jbeta primers, the PCR was carried out. Some clones are missing from TCRdb's copy, which holds only in-frame ones; the method was immunoSEQ multiplex PCR. This sample has tens of thousands of clones; about 80% occur once, and the top ten carry around 6.3%. The receptor's source is a man in his fifties in good health and CMV-seronegative. The sample comprised PBMCs.

CDR3 nucleotides: TGTGCCAGCAGCACTGGGACTAGCGGGACGGCAGATACGCAGTATTTT. Amino acid sequence: CASSTGTSGTADTQYF. This chain uses TRBV28 with TRBJ2-3; the match to TRBD2 covers 13 bases. Germline V gene data show CDR1 as MDHEN and CDR2 as SYDVKM. With V trimmed by 6 bases and J by 4 bases, 7 bases remained unmatched. The CDR3 covers 16 residues. Full variable domain (remainder filled in from reference TRBV28 and TRBJ2-3): DVKVTQSSRYLVKRTGEKVFLECVQDMDHENMFWYRQDPGLGLRLIYFSYDVKMKEKGDIPEGYSVSREKKERFSLILESASTNQTSMYLCASSTGTSGTADTQYFGPGTRLTVL.